The 32 T cell receptor beta chains below were found in one sample sequenced in a study of tumor-infiltrating lymphocytes in primary liver carcinoma. For blood RNA, unsorted whole blood served as the source, and germline DNA was extracted too. Making TCR beta cDNA involved around 540 ng total RNA and a constant-region primer. Slightly modified ARM-PCR, run as three nested multiplex PCR rounds, produced the TCR beta libraries. TRBV1-TRBV30 forward primers and a C-beta reverse primer were used in the first two PCR rounds, which each ran for about 9 cycles. One entry per CDR3 protein, called by TCRdb with MiXCR from the multiplex PCR reads. The sample lists 330,000 or so distinct CDR3 sequences; almost 65% were seen once. Sequencing input: peripheral blood. These receptors all stem from a man in his forties with primary liver carcinoma and hepatitis B virus infection.

This clonotype showed up many times. The chain has TRBV6-1 and TRBJ2-1; D may be TRBD1 or TRBD2 (5 bases each). This CDR3 contains 14 residues. CDR1 is MNHNS and CDR2 is SASEGT in the germline V gene. The ends were cut back, 6 bases at V and 7 bases at J, with 16 bases in the middle. In nucleotides, the CDR3 is TGTGCCAGCAGCAAAGAGAGGGACCTTAATGAGCAGTTCTTC. It codes for CASSKERDLNEQFF.

To note about this clonotype: This may arise from a read error, as a much more abundant clone is one base away. The chain uses TRBV4-3 and TRBJ1-5; TRBD1 matches 10 bases. This CDR3 contains 14 residues. Germline CDR1 and CDR2: LGHNA and YSLEER. The CDR3, as DNA: TGCGCCAGCAGCGCGGACAGGGGGAATCAGACCCAGCATTTT. Translating gives CASSADRGNQTQHF.

The genes are TRBV29-1 and TRBJ2-7; TRBD2 matches 10 bases. This CDR3 comprises 17 residues. V trimming: 1 base; J trimming: 2 bases; junction bases outside the gene matches: 11. Germline V lookup: CDR1 SQVTM, CDR2 ANQGSEA. The CDR3, as DNA: TGCAGCGTTGAAGTGGGAGTGACTAGCGGGCTACCCTACGAGCAGTACTTC. Translation gives CSVEVGVTSGLPYEQYF.

Ten or more counts support this clonotype. The V gene is TRBV4-2, the J gene TRBJ1-6; D remains unclear. The germline V gene encodes CDR1 LGHNA and CDR2 YNFKEQ. CDR3 length equals 14 residues. The V and J ends lost 0 bases and 7 bases respectively, with 7 bases between them. The DNA of the CDR3 is TGTGCCAGCAGCCAAGAGGGCGAAAATTCACCCCTCCACTTT. Its protein is CASSQEGENSPLHF.

For this clonotype: This likely comes from a read error, as the CDR3 has no conserved phenylalanine or tryptophan at its end. The V and J genes are TRBV11-2 and TRBJ2-3; D is possibly TRBD1 (5 bases). The J call may not be correct, given that the DNA end is closer to TRBJ1-5. Germline loops: CDR1 SGHAT, CDR2 FQNNGV. The CDR3 has 14 amino acids. The CDR3 DNA is TGTGCCAACAGTTCGGGACCAAGCACAGATACGCAGCATCTT. Translating it yields CANSSGPSTDTQHL.

With regard to this clonotype: Germline and junction disagree at one end, which may indicate a read error. The chain couples TRBV11-2 to TRBJ1-4; D is unresolved. The CDR3 is made up of 14 amino acids. Germline CDR1 SGHAT, CDR2 FQNNGV. CDR3: CARSLQIGYEKLFF. The CDR3 DNA follows: TGTGCCAGAAGCTTACAGATAGGGTATGAAAAACTGTTTTTT.

The chain carries TRBV4-1 and TRBJ1-3; perhaps TRBD1 as D (5 bases). Trimming took off 1 base at V and 0 bases at J, with 13 bases between the two ends. The CDR3 runs to 17 residues. Germline V lookup: CDR1 MGHRA, CDR2 YSYEKL. The CDR3 nucleotides are TGCGCCAGCAGCCAAGCGGCAGGGACCTTCTCTGGAAACACCATATATTTT. Translation gives CASSQAAGTFSGNTIYF.

This clonotype was recorded at least ten times. The chain's CDR3 is CASSYPGLDIQYF. Here the CDR3 DNA reads TGTGCCAGCAGTTACCCTGGGTTAGACATTCAGTACTTC. The V call is TRBV6-6, the J call TRBJ2-4; D is uncertain. The CDR3 consists of 13 residues. V was clipped by 2 bases and J by 8 bases, with 10 bases between them. Germline loops: CDR1 MNHNY, CDR2 SVGAGI (reference sequence).

With respect to this clonotype: The junction does not match germline at one end; this may be a read error. The genes are TRBV4-2 and TRBJ2-5, with a tentative D call TRBD2 (5 bases). Germline V gene sequence: CDR1 LGHNA, CDR2 YNFKEQ. CDR3 size: 14 residues. The CDR3 sequence: CASIQEGHSETQYF. The CDR3 coding sequence is TGTGCCAGCATCCAAGAGGGTCATTCGGAGACCCAGTACTTC.

V is TRBV4-1 and J is TRBJ2-5; TRBD2 matches at 10 bases. Trimming removed 0 bases from V and 5 bases from J; junction bases left unmatched: 6. CDR1 and CDR2 from the germline V gene are MGHRA and YSYEKL. This CDR3 comprises 16 residues. The CDR3 loop reads CASSQDSSGSGETQYF. The CDR3 DNA reads TGCGCCAGCAGCCAAGATTCTAGCGGGAGCGGGGAGACCCAGTACTTC.

About this clonotype: A clone one base away is much larger, so this may be a read error. Here the CDR3 omits its conserved ending phenylalanine or tryptophan, so a read error is the likely source. The gene calls are TRBV4-1 and TRBJ2-2; 9 bases match TRBD2. The CDR3 contains 15 residues. Germline V gene lookup returns CDR1 MGHRA and CDR2 YSYEKL. V lost 0 bases to trimming and J lost 7 bases; unmatched junction nucleotides: 3. The CDR3 spells CASSQDWREGGELFY. The DNA for the CDR3 is TGCGCCAGCAGCCAAGACTGGCGGGAGGGCGGGGAGCTGTTTTAT.

As to this clonotype: At one boundary the junction diverges from the germline segment, which might be a read error. The chain employs TRBV6-5 and TRBJ2-5; maybe TRBD1 (5 bases). The CDR3 has 13 residues. Germline V gene data show CDR1 as MNHEY and CDR2 as SVGAGI. CDR3 coding DNA: TGTGTCAGCAGCCGACAGAACCAAGAGACCCAGTACTTC. Translation: CVSSRQNQETQYF.

A note on this clonotype: Since a much larger clone is just one base distant, this may be a read error. The genes are TRBV6-2 or TRBV6-3 and TRBJ2-3, with D hard to call. The V gene's germline CDR1 is MNHEY and CDR2 SVGEGT. V shed 5 bases and J shed 2 bases, with 11 bases lying between them. This CDR3 is built from 14 residues. The CDR3 region has the DNA TGTGCCAGCAGTACAAACTTCTCCACAGATACGCAGTATTTT. Translation: CASSTNFSTDTQYF.

For this clonotype: Mismatch with germline at one junction end may stem from a read error. V usage is TRBV11-2 and J usage is TRBJ2-5, with a tentative D call TRBD1 (5 bases). Looked up from germline, CDR1 is SGHAT and CDR2 is FQNNGV. This CDR3 is 14 amino acids long. The CDR3 loop is CAISTQGTRETQYF. DNA for the CDR3: TGTGCCATCAGCACCCAGGGAACGAGAGAGACCCAGTACTTC.

With respect to this clonotype: A read error may account for a junction end that differs from germline. The chain employs TRBV29-1 and TRBJ2-1; TRBD1 matches at 11 bases. Germline loops: CDR1 SQVTM, CDR2 ANQGSEA. CDR3 length: 16 residues. The CDR3 sequence is CSVEDRDRGTGNEQFF. CDR3 DNA: TGCAGTGTTGAAGATCGGGACAGGGGGACAGGTAATGAGCAGTTCTTC.

The rearrangement links TRBV11-2 to TRBJ1-2, with D maybe TRBD1 (5 bases). Trimming shortened V by 8 bases and J by 2 bases, and 12 bases separated the two germline ends. The CDR3 spans 13 residues. Germline CDR1 reads SGHAT; CDR2 reads FQNNGV. The CDR3 loop is CASETRGNYGYTF. The DNA of the CDR3 is TGTGCCAGCGAGACAAGGGGCAACTATGGCTACACCTTC.

For this clonotype: A single base separates this from a much larger clone, so it may be a read error. The gene calls are TRBV6-6 and TRBJ2-3; D possibly corresponds to TRBD2 (5 bases). Germline V CDR1 and CDR2: MNHNY, SVGAGI (reference sequence). Trimming stripped 5 bases from V and 5 bases from J, with 11 bases between. The CDR3 contains 13 residues. The CDR3 protein is CASSAMGRDTQYF. DNA of the CDR3: TGTGCCAGCAGTGCTATGGGGAGAGATACGCAGTATTTT.

With respect to this clonotype: Given a much more abundant clone one base away, this may be a read error. The CDR3 DNA sequence: TGTGCCAGCAGTTTGACATGGAATTCACCCCTCCACTTT. This translates into CASSLTWNSPLHF. The chain employs TRBV12-3 or TRBV12-4 and TRBJ1-6; D unclear. The ends were cut back, 3 bases at V and 7 bases at J, with 7 bases in the middle. CDR3 length: 13 amino acids.

The rearrangement joins TRBV11-2 to TRBJ2-7; D remains ambiguous. The CDR3 runs to 14 residues. The V end lost 1 base, the J end lost 6 bases, and 13 bases lay between the germline ends. Germline values: CDR1 SGHAT, CDR2 FQNNGV. The CDR3 coding sequence is TGTGCCAGCAGCTTAGCCGGGTTCGGCTGCGAGCAGTACTTC. As protein: CASSLAGFGCEQYF. Filled out from reference TRBV11-2 and TRBJ2-7, the complete variable domain reads EAGVAQSPRYKIIEKRQSVAFWCNPISGHATLYWYQQILGQGPKLLIQFQNNGVVDDSQLPKDRFSAERLKGVDSTLKIQPAKLEDSAVYLCASSLAGFGCEQYFGPGTRLTVT.

About this clonotype itself: Compared with germline, one end of the junction differs, possibly owing to a read error. The chain joins TRBV10-2 to TRBJ2-5; maybe TRBD2 (6 bases). This CDR3 comprises 14 residues. Looked up from germline, CDR1 is WSHSY and CDR2 is SAAADI. For the CDR3, the DNA is TGCGCCAACAGTGAGAGTATACGTCGGGAGATCCAGTACTTC. Its translation is CANSESIRREIQYF.

CDR3 region: CASSRKTVGSSTDTQYF. Here the CDR3 DNA reads TGTGCCAGCAGCCGAAAGACAGTGGGCTCCAGCACAGATACGCAGTATTTT. J is TRBJ2-3 and V is TRBV6-6; the D gene is possibly TRBD1 (5 bases). The CDR3 length is 17 residues. V was cut by 6 bases and J by 0 bases, with 19 bases left in between. Per the germline V gene, CDR1 is MNHNY and CDR2 is SVGAGI (reference sequence).

A remark on this clonotype: The CDR3 end shows no conserved phenylalanine or tryptophan, and so a read error is likely. DNA for the CDR3: TGCGCCAGCAGCCAAGACGGACTAGCGGCATACAATGAGCAGTACTCC. Translation: CASSQDGLAAYNEQYS. V is TRBV4-3 and J is TRBJ2-1, with 10 bases identical to TRBD2. The end of the DNA aligns better with TRBJ2-7, so the J call may be wrong. Germline CDR1 and CDR2: LGHNA and YSLEER. The CDR3 consists of 16 residues.

Comment on this clonotype: Just one base apart from a much larger clone, this may be a read error. The chain uses TRBV6-1 and TRBJ1-2; 9 bases are shared with TRBD1. The trim removed 1 base at V and 6 bases at J, leaving 6 bases unmatched. Germline V lookup: CDR1 MNHNS, CDR2 SASEGT. The CDR3 contains 15 residues. The CDR3 coding sequence is TGTGCCAGCAGTGAAGACCGCGGGACAGGGCATGGCTACACCTTC. Translating it yields CASSEDRGTGHGYTF.

Only one count was recorded for this clonotype. The gene calls are TRBV11-2 and TRBJ1-2; D unclear. Germline V lookup: CDR1 SGHAT, CDR2 FQNNGV. The CDR3 totals 17 residues. Trimming left V 5 bases short and J 0 bases short, with 19 bases between. The DNA of the CDR3 is TGTGCCAGCAGCCGAACTTCCGGTACAAGGGCTAACTATGGCTACACCTTC. As protein: CASSRTSGTRANYGYTF.

The V call is TRBV21-1, the J call TRBJ2-7; TRBD2, the D gene given by the table, was not confirmed from the DNA. TRBV21-1 is labeled a pseudogene. This CDR3 has 18 amino acids. CDR3 loop: CASSKVSGLAGPHCEQYF. CDR3 nucleotides: TGTGCCAGCAGCAAAGTTTCCGGACTAGCGGGACCCCACTGCGAGCAGTACTTC.

V is TRBV4-1 and J is TRBJ2-1; D possibly corresponds to TRBD2 (5 bases). V was pared by 0 bases and J by 9 bases, with 18 bases between. The CDR3 is 16 residues long. CDR1 is MGHRA, CDR2 YSYEKL, per germline. DNA for the CDR3: TGCGCCAGCAGCCAAGAAGGCGGGTGGGCCTCTAGTGAGCAGTTCTTC. Amino acid sequence: CASSQEGGWASSEQFF.

The rearrangement links TRBV19 to TRBJ2-2; no clear D gene. Germline CDR1 reads LNHDA; CDR2 reads SQIVND (reference sequence). The V end was cut by 1 base, the J end by 6 bases, with 9 bases between. The CDR3 totals 14 residues. This CDR3 is CASSIVGGAGELFF. CDR3 in DNA: TGTGCCAGTAGTATAGTCGGTGGCGCCGGGGAGCTGTTTTTT.

Of note for this clonotype: Since a much larger clone is just one base distant, this may be a read error. The rearrangement uses TRBV6-5 and TRBJ2-2, with D perhaps given as TRBD1 or TRBD2 (5 bases each). V was shortened by 1 base and J by 5 bases, with 8 bases between the two germline ends. The CDR3 covers 14 residues. Per germline, CDR1 MNHEY and CDR2 SVGAGI. The CDR3 sequence: CASSYLEGTGELFF. In DNA, the CDR3 is TGTGCCAGCAGTTACTTAGAGGGGACCGGGGAGCTGTTTTTT.

This chain uses TRBV6-5 with TRBJ1-6; D remains unclear. Germline CDR1 and CDR2: MNHEY and SVGAGI. Trimming removed 3 bases from V and 7 bases from J, with 7 bases in between. The CDR3 sequence is 13 residues long. The CDR3 spells CASSYLQNSPLHF. CDR3 DNA sequence: TGTGCCAGCAGTTATCTACAGAATTCACCCCTCCACTTT.

Points on this clonotype: This may arise from a read error, as a much more abundant clone is one base away. The rearrangement links TRBV6-5 to TRBJ2-1; D ambiguous. V shed 7 bases and J shed 6 bases, with 10 bases lying between them. The CDR3 runs to 12 residues. The V gene's germline CDR1 is MNHEY and CDR2 SVGAGI. The CDR3 region is CASTTGGNEQFF. The CDR3, as DNA: TGTGCCAGCACCACCGGTGGCAATGAGCAGTTCTTC.

This clonotype appeared once. This chain joins TRBV11-1 and TRBJ2-1; 7 nucleotides match TRBD1. CDR3 size: 14 residues. Losses at the gene ends were 5 bases for V and 16 bases for J; bases not matched to a gene: 17. Germline V CDR1 and CDR2: SGHAT, FQDESV (reference sequence). CDR3 sequence (DNA): TGTGCCAGCAGCCACAGGGGTCGGATCAATGAGTACTTCTTC. Its protein is CASSHRGRINEYFF.

As for this clonotype: One end of the junction varies from germline; a read error may be responsible. The chain couples TRBV11-3 to TRBJ2-2; maybe TRBD2 (5 bases). Looked up from germline, CDR1 is SGHNT and CDR2 is YENEEA. The CDR3 is made up of 15 amino acids. CDR3: CASSPGTENTGKLFF. CDR3 coding DNA: TGTGCCAGCAGCCCCGGCACAGAAAACACCGGGAAGCTGTTTTTT. The full variable domain, with the rest looked up from reference TRBV11-3 and TRBJ2-2, is EAGVVQSPRYKIIEKKQPVAFWCNPISGHNTLYWYLQNLGQGPELLIRYENEEAVDDSQLPKDRFSAERLKGVDSTLKIQPAELGDSAVYLCASSPGTENTGKLFFGEGSRLTVL.